This T cell receptor (beta chain) was sequenced in a study of T cells after yellow fever vaccination. TCR cDNA was made by 5'RACE template switching, adding a universal primer site and UMIs. TCRdb itself ran the 5' RACE reads through MiXCR, one entry per CDR3 protein. The sample carries about 120,000 distinct CDR3 sequences, under 9% recorded once. This CDR3 contains 15 residues. Per the germline V gene, CDR1 is MGHDK and CDR2 is SYGVNS. V was cut by 6 bases and J by 1 base, with 15 bases left in between. About this clonotype itself: Antigen: not known.

Overall study results and limits: Researchers noted that a small share of clonotypes showed up in both CD4 and CD8 compartments. Highly abundant clonotypes carried over from the bulk population could end up in FACS-sorted repertoires as contaminants. Boosting was followed by the reappearance of most primary-vaccination clones (96% CD4, about 90% CD8).

Sample: CD8+ T cells sorted from PBMCs, taken on the day of the yellow fever booster vaccination. This chain connects TRBV25-1 to TRBJ1-1; TRBD1 is a possible D gene (5 bases). This receptor was identified in a man between 18 and 29 years old who received the YFV17D yellow fever vaccine. Here the CDR3 DNA reads TGTGCCAGCAGCCGTTGGGGCAGCAGGAACACTGAAGCTTTCTTT. Its translation: CASSRWGSRNTEAFF.